Listed below are T cell receptor beta chains from one sample, sequenced in a study of blood T cell repertoires in COVID-19. Sequencing was performed with immunoSEQ multiplex PCR; in TCRdb, only in-frame clones are kept and a portion is missing. The table lists 500,000 or so clones, approximately 90% of them singletons. Sequencing was done on a sample of PBMCs or T cells enriched from blood (not recorded which). These receptors all stem from a woman aged 18-35 years who had recovered from COVID-19. Each CDR3 is given with its conserved first and last residue. D genes are given only for firm matches. For some rows the clone size is stated as once, few or many, or as a class when expanded; others skip it.

TRBJ2-3,NA,TRBV4-1,TRBD2,17,TGCGCCAGCAGCCACGGCAGGCTAGCGGGGAGCACAGATACGCAGTATTTT,CASSHGRLAGSTDTQYF
TRBJ1-1,few,TRBV28,NA,11,TGTGCCAGCAGTTTCGGGACTGAAGCTTTCTTT,CASSFGTEAFF
TRBJ1-3,NA,TRBV19,NA,14,TGTGCCAGTAGTAGTTGGGAGACCGGAAACACCATATATTTT,CASSSWETGNTIYF
TRBJ1-5,once,TRBV19,TRBD1,17,TGTGCCAGTAGTGCCTTGACAGGGATCAGGGGCAATCAGCCCCAGCATTTT,CASSALTGIRGNQPQHF
TRBJ1-5,NA,TRBV6-5,NA,15,TGTGCCAGCAGTTACGGGGGGGATAGCAATCAGCCCCAGCATTTT,CASSYGGDSNQPQHF
TRBJ1-2,NA,TRBV27,TRBD1,15,TGTGCCAGCAGTTTATCTGTAGGGGGCGACTATGGCTACACCTTC,CASSLSVGGDYGYTF
TRBJ1-2,NA,TRBV5-1,TRBD1,16,TGCGCCAGCAGCTTGGGGTCAGGGGGCCTTGACTATGGCTACACCTTC,CASSLGSGGLDYGYTF
TRBJ1-2,NA,TRBV4-1,NA,14,TGCGCCAGCAGCCAAGACGGGACCGGGAGTGGCTACACCTTC,CASSQDGTGSGYTF
TRBJ2-1,NA,TRBV30,TRBD2,16,TGTGCCGGCTGGGGACTAGCGGGGTTGCGTTACAATGAGCAGTTCTTC,CAGWGLAGLRYNEQFF
TRBJ2-6,NA,TRBV11-3,NA,14,TGTGCCAGCAGCTTAGCCGCTGGGGCCAACGTCCTGACTTTC,CASSLAAGANVLTF
TRBJ1-2,NA,TRBV7-6,NA,14,TGTGCCAGCAGCCCAACAGGGAGTGTCGATGGCTACACCTTC,CASSPTGSVDGYTF
TRBJ1-4,NA,TRBV5-1,NA,13,TGCGCCAGCAGAGAGACAACTAATGAAAAACTGTTTTTT,CASRETTNEKLFF
TRBJ1-2,NA,TRBV5-1,TRBD1,12,TGCGCCAGCCAGGGACAGGGATATGGCTACACCTTC,CASQGQGYGYTF
TRBJ1-6,NA,TRBV4-1,NA,14,TGCGCCAGCAGCCAAGCAGGGTATAATTCACCCCTCCACTTT,CASSQAGYNSPLHF
TRBJ1-5,NA,TRBV10-3,NA,14,TGTGCCATCAGTGAGTCGGCGGCAAATCAGCCCCAGCATTTT,CAISESAANQPQHF
TRBJ2-1,once,TRBV29-1,NA,13,TGCAGCGTTGGTAAACAGATGTTAGGTGAGCAGTTCTTC,CSVGKQMLGEQFF
TRBJ2-4,NA,TRBV4-1,TRBD2,17,TGCGCCAGCAGCCCAGGACTAGCGGGGGTCCAGCTGCACATTCAGTACTTC,CASSPGLAGVQLHIQYF
TRBJ1-5,NA,TRBV12-3/TRBV12-4,NA,12,TGTGCCAGCAGTTTAGATAGTCAGCCCCAGCATTTT,CASSLDSQPQHF
TRBJ2-7,NA,TRBV6-5,NA,13,TGTGCCAGCAGTTACCAACAAAGGAGCGAGCAGTACTTC,CASSYQQRSEQYF
TRBJ1-2,NA,TRBV7-9,TRBD1,16,TGTGCCAGCAGCTACCGGGACAGGGGAGGAAGTTTTGGCTACACCTTC,CASSYRDRGGSFGYTF
TRBJ2-3,NA,TRBV5-4,NA,13,TGTGCCAGCAGCCCTCAACTGGCAGATACGCAGTATTTT,CASSPQLADTQYF
TRBJ2-5,NA,TRBV11-2,TRBD2,17,TGTGCCAGCAGCTTTGTACTAGCGGGGGGAAGCCAAGAGACCCAGTACTTC,CASSFVLAGGSQETQYF
TRBJ2-3,NA,TRBV27,NA,13,TGTGCCAGCAGTTTCGGAGGGACAGATACGCAGTATTTT,CASSFGGTDTQYF
TRBJ2-1,NA,TRBV3-1/TRBV3-2,TRBD2,16,TGTGCCAGCAGCCACTTTACTGACGGGGGGATAAATGAGCAGTTCTTC,CASSHFTDGGINEQFF
TRBJ2-5,NA,TRBV4-2,TRBD2,16,TGTGCCAGCAGCCATGGGCTAGCGGATTACCAGGAGACCCAGTACTTC,CASSHGLADYQETQYF
TRBJ2-3,NA,TRBV4-1,NA,17,TGCGCCAGCAGCCAAGGCATAACAGAGCAAAGCACAGATACGCAGTATTTT,CASSQGITEQSTDTQYF
TRBJ1-2,NA,TRBV30,NA,15,TGTGCCTGGAGGAAGGCAGGGGTATTGAACTATGGCTACACCTTC,CAWRKAGVLNYGYTF
TRBJ2-3,NA,TRBV30,TRBD2,13,TGTGCCTGGAGGGACCGGACTAGCGGGACTCTAAAATTT,CAWRDRTSGTLKF
TRBJ1-1,NA,TRBV7-9,NA,14,TGTGCCAGCAGGTCCCTCGCGGGACGCACTGAAGCTTTCTTT,CASRSLAGRTEAFF
TRBJ1-1,NA,TRBV19,NA,15,TGTGCCAGTACCATAGGGCGGCAGGGGAACACTGAAGCTTTCTTT,CASTIGRQGNTEAFF
TRBJ2-1,NA,TRBV9,TRBD2,15,TGTGCCAGCAGCGTAGGACTAGCGGGGCACAATGAGCAGTTCTTC,CASSVGLAGHNEQFF
TRBJ2-5,NA,TRBV5-1,TRBD1,15,TGCGCCAGCAGCTACGAACAGGGGGCCCAAGAGACCCAGTACTTC,CASSYEQGAQETQYF
TRBJ2-5,NA,TRBV2,NA,17,TGTGCCAGCAGTGAAGCCCCGCGGGCTAGCAGGAGAGAGACCCAGTACTTC,CASSEAPRASRRETQYF
TRBJ2-2,NA,TRBV27,NA,17,TGTGCCAGCAGTTTAAGGTCCCACAGGGTAGTCACCGGGGAGCTGTTTTTT,CASSLRSHRVVTGELFF
TRBJ2-1,NA,TRBV12-5,NA,14,TGTGCTAGTGGCCCAGGGGTCTCCTACAATGAGCAGTTCTTC,CASGPGVSYNEQFF
TRBJ1-5,NA,TRBV30,TRBD1,14,TGTGCCTGGAGCGGGGGACAGTCATATCAGCCCCAGCATTTT,CAWSGGQSYQPQHF
TRBJ1-6,NA,TRBV28,NA,12,TGTGCCAGCAATACAGGCAATTCACCCCTCCACTTT,CASNTGNSPLHF